Each of the 5 T cell receptor beta chains below was sequenced from the same sample in a study of T cells in Graves' hyperthyroidism and ophthalmopathy. TCR beta CDR3 region amplification was performed from RNA transcripts. Using the HTBI primer set, a first-round RT-PCR was run on the TCR CDR3. TCRdb recomputed calls from the multiplex PCR reads with MiXCR, one row per CDR3 protein. The sample includes hundreds of thousands of distinct CDR3 sequences, roughly 25% of them seen just once. The material sequenced was blood. The source is a woman aged 25 to 39 with Graves' ophthalmopathy.

The chain joins TRBV7-2 to TRBJ2-7; the D gene is possibly TRBD1 (5 bases). The CDR3 is made up of 15 amino acids. Trimming cost V 5 bases and J 2 bases, with 16 bases left between them. The germline gives CDR1 SGHTA, CDR2 FQGNSA. CDR3 bases: TGTGCCAGCAGCCCCTTGGCGGCAGGGACCTACGAGCAGTACTTC. This sequence encodes CASSPLAAGTYEQYF.

In this sample, this clonotype turned up many times. This rearrangement joins TRBV12-3 or TRBV12-4 to TRBJ2-5; 8 bases match TRBD2. After removal of 5 bases from V and 5 bases from J, the junction contained 16 bases not matched to a gene. The CDR3 contains 17 residues. CDR3: CASSVRGTAGGGETQYF. The CDR3 DNA reads as TGTGCCAGCAGTGTTCGGGGCACCGCGGGGGGCGGCGAGACCCAGTACTTC.

A word on this clonotype: One junction end does not reproduce the germline sequence, and a read error may be involved. The chain has TRBV18 and TRBJ1-5, with D possibly being TRBD1 (5 bases). The CDR3 sequence is 14 residues long. CDR1 and CDR2 (germline): KGHSH, LQKENI. The CDR3 region has the DNA TGTGCCAGCACACCACCGGGGGGACATCAGCCCCAGCATTTT. This gives the protein CASTPPGGHQPQHF.

This chain's CDR3 is CASSGWSSNQPQHF. The CDR3 nucleotides read TGTGCCAGCAGTGGATGGTCTAGCAATCAGCCCCAGCATTTT. The chain has TRBV12-3 or TRBV12-4 and TRBJ1-5; D is unresolved. Trimming pared 5 bases from V and 0 bases from J, leaving 8 bases between. The CDR3 is 14 amino acids.

As concerns this clonotype: This may come from a read error, since a much larger clone is one base off. The V call is TRBV29-1, the J call TRBJ2-2; TRBD2 is a possible D gene (5 bases). Germline loops: CDR1 SQVTM, CDR2 ANQGSEA. This CDR3 is built from 11 residues. The CDR3 sequence: CSVRDTGELCF. CDR3 nucleotides: TGCAGCGTTCGTGATACCGGGGAGCTGTGTTTT.